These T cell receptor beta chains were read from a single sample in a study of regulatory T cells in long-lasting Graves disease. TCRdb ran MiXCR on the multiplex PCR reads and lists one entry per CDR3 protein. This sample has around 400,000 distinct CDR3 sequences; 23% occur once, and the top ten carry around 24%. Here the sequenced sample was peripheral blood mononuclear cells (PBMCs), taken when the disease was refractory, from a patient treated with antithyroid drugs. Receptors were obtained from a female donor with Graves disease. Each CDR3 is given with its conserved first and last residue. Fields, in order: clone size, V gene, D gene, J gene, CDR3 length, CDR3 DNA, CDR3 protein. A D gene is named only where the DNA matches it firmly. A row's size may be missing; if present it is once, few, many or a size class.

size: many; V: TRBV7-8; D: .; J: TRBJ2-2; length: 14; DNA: TGTGCCAGCAGCTCCACCTGGGGGACCGGGGAGCTGTTTTTT; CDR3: CASSSTWGTGELFF
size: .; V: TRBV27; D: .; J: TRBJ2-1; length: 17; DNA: TGTGCCAGCAGTTTAAAAGGGCGAGGCCTGTCCTACAATGAGCAGTTCTTC; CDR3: CASSLKGRGLSYNEQFF
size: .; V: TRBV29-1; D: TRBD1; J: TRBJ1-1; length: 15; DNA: TGCAGCGTCGCCCGCTTCGGGACAGGAGGAACTGAAGCTTTCTTT; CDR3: CSVARFGTGGTEAFF
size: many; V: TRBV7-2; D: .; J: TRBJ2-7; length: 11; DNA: TGTGCCAGCAGCCGAACCTACGAGCAGTACTTC; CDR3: CASSRTYEQYF
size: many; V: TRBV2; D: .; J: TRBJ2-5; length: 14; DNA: TGTGCCAGCGCCCATAGCGGTCGCCAAGAGACCCAGTACTTC; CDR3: CASAHSGRQETQYF
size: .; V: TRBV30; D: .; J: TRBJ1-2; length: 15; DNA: TGTGCCTGGAACACTGAGGGCGGTCGACTGGGTGGCTACACCTTC; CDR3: CAWNTEGGRLGGYTF
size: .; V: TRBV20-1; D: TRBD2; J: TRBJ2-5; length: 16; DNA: TGCAGTGCTAGAACCGGACTAGCGGGAGGCCAAGAGACCCAGTACTTC; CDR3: CSARTGLAGGQETQYF
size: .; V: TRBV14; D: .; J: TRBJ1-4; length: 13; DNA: TGTGCCAGCAGCCAAGAGGTGGTTGGTGAGGTGTTTTTT; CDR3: CASSQEVVGEVFF
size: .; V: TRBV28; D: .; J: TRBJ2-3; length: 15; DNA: TGTGCCAGCAGCCCTCGGAGGGCCAGTTTTGGTACGCAGTATTTT; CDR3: CASSPRRASFGTQYF
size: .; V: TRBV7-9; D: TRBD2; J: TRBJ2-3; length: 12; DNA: TGTGCCAGCAGCTTAGAGGGAGGGCCCCTTTATTTT; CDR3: CASSLEGGPLYF
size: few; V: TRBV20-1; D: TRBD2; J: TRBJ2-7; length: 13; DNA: TGCAGTGCTCCCCGTGCGGGAGAGGACGAGCAGTACTTC; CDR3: CSAPRAGEDEQYF
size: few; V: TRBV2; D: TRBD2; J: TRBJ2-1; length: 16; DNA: TGTGCCAGCACTCCCCCGGGACTAGCGGGAGTGGGTGAGCAGTTCTTC; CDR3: CASTPPGLAGVGEQFF
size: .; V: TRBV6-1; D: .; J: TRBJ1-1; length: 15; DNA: TGTGCCAGCAGTACCCGGACAGCGTCGAACACTGAAGCTTTCTTT; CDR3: CASSTRTASNTEAFF
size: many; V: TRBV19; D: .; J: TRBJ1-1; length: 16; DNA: TGTGCCAGTAGACGCGGTGAGTTAACGATGAACACTGAAGCTTTCTTT; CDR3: CASRRGELTMNTEAFF
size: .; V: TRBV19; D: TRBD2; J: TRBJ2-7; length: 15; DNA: TGTGCCAGTAGCCCTGGGACTAGCGACATATACGAGCAGTACTTC; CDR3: CASSPGTSDIYEQYF
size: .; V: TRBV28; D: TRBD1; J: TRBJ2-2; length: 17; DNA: TGTGCCAGCAGTCTCTGGGACAGGGGGACGGACACCGGGGAGCTGTTTTTT; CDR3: CASSLWDRGTDTGELFF
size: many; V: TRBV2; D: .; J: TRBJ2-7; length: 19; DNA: TGTGCCAGCACCCCTGGTTTGGGGACCGCATGGTACCACTACTACGAGCAGTACTTC; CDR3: CASTPGLGTAWYHYYEQYF
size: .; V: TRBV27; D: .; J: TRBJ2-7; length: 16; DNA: TGTGCCAGCAGTTCTCTTTTCTCCGGAACCTCCTACGAGCAGTACTTC; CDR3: CASSSLFSGTSYEQYF
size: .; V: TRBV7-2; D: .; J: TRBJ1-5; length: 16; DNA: TGTGCCAGCAGCTTAGTGAGCTGGACAGTCAATCAGCCCCAGCATTTT; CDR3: CASSLVSWTVNQPQHF
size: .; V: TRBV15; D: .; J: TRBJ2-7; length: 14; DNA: TGTGCCACCAGCAGAGGGGAACAGACCTACGAGCAGTACTTC; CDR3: CATSRGEQTYEQYF
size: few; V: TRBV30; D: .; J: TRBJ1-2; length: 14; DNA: TGTGCCTGGAGTGTACTGTCTGGGGCCTATGGCTACACCTTC; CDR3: CAWSVLSGAYGYTF
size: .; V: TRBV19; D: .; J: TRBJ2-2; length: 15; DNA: TGTGCCAGTATGGGGGCGACCCCTGTCACCGGGGAGCTGTTTTTT; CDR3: CASMGATPVTGELFF
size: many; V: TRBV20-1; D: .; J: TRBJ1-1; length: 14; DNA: TGCAGTGCTAGAGCGGGGGGAAGGAACACTGAAGCTTTCTTT; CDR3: CSARAGGRNTEAFF
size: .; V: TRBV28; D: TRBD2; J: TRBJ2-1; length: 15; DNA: TGTGCCTCATGCTTGCGGACTAGCGGATACAATGAGCAGTTCTTC; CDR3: CASCLRTSGYNEQFF
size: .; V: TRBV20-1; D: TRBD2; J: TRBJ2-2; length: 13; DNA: TGCAGTTATTGGGGACTAGCATCCGGGGAGCTGTTTTTT; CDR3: CSYWGLASGELFF
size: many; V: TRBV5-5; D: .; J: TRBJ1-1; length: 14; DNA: TGTGCCAGCAGGCTGGGGGCGGGAGGCACTGAAGCTTTCTTT; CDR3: CASRLGAGGTEAFF
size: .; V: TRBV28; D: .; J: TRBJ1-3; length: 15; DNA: TGTGCCAGCCGCCCTCTCTCAAGCTCTGGAAACACCATATATTTT; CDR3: CASRPLSSSGNTIYF
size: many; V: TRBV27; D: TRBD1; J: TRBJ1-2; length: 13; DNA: TGTGCCAGCAGGTCAACAGGGGTCGGTGGCTACACCTTC; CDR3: CASRSTGVGGYTF
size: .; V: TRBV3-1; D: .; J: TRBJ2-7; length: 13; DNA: TGTGCCAGCAGCCAAAATGGGTTTTACGAGCAGTACTTC; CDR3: CASSQNGFYEQYF
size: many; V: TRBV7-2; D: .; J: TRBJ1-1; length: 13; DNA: TGTGCCAGCAGCGTCGACATGAACACTGAAGCTTTCTTT; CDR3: CASSVDMNTEAFF
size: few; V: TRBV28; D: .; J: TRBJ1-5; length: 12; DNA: TGTGCCAGCACCTTTAGCAATCAGCCCCAGCATTTT; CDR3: CASTFSNQPQHF
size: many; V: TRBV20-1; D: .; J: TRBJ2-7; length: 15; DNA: TGCAGTGCTAGAGATTGGGGGGAGGACCCCTACGAGCAGTACTTC; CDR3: CSARDWGEDPYEQYF
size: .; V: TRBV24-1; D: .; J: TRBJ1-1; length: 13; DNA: TGTGCCACCAGTGATTTGTGGCTCACTGAAGCTTTCTTT; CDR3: CATSDLWLTEAFF
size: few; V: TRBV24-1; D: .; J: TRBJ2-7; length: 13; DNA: TGTGCCACCAGTGTGGGCGGCAGCTACGAGCAGTACTTC; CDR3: CATSVGGSYEQYF
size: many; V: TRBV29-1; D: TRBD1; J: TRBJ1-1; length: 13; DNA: TGCAGCGTCGGACAGGGTCCGAACACTGAAGCTTTCTTT; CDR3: CSVGQGPNTEAFF
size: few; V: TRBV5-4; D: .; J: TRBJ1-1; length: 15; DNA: TGTGCCAGCAGCCCGGATGGGGGTTTGAACACTGAAGCTTTCTTT; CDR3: CASSPDGGLNTEAFF
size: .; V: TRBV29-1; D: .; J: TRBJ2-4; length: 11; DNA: TGCAGCGTTGAAAAGGGTGGGCCCGAGTACTTC; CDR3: CSVEKGGPEYF
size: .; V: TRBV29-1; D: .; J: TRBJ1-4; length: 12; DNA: TGCAGCGTTCAGGAAAATAATGAAAAACTGTTTTTT; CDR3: CSVQENNEKLFF
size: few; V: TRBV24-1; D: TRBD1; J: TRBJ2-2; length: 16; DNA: TGTGCCACCAGTGACCCCGGGACAGGCAACACCGGGGAGCTGTTTTTT; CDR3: CATSDPGTGNTGELFF
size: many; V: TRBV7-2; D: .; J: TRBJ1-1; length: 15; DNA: TGTGCCAGCAGCTTAGGCCAGCTTTTGAACACTGAAGCTTTCTTT; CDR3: CASSLGQLLNTEAFF
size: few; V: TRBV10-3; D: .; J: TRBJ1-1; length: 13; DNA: TGTGCCACACAAAAAACAGGGAACACTGAAGCTTTCTTT; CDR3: CATQKTGNTEAFF
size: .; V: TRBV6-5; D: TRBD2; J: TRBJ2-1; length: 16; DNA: TGTGCCAGCAGTTACTCCGGGCGGGAGCGGTACAATGAGCAGTTCTTC; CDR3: CASSYSGRERYNEQFF
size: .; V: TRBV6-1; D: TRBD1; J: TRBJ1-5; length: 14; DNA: TGTGCCAGCATGAGACAGGGAAGCAATCAGCCCCAGCATTTT; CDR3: CASMRQGSNQPQHF
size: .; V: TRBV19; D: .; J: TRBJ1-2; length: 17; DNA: TGTGCCAGTAGTATAGACTCCGGGACAACGAGAGCCTATGGCTACACCTTC; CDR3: CASSIDSGTTRAYGYTF
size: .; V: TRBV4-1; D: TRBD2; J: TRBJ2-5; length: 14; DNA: TGCGCCAGCAGCCAAGAAGAGGGAGGGGAGACCCAGTACTTC; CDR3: CASSQEEGGETQYF
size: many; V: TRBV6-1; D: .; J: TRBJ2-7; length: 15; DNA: TGTGCCAGCAGTGAGAAGGCAGAGAACTCCTACGAGCAGTACTTC; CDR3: CASSEKAENSYEQYF
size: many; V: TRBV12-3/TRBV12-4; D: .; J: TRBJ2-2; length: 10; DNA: TGTGCCAGCAGTCGGAACACGCTGTTTTTT; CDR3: CASSRNTLFF
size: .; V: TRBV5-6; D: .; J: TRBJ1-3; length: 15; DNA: TGTGCCAGCATTAAGAGGGAGGGCCGTGGAAACACCATATATTTT; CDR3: CASIKREGRGNTIYF
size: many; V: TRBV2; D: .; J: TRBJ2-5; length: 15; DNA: TGTGCCAGCAGTGAGGAGCAAAGAAGATCGGAGACCCAGTACTTC; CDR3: CASSEEQRRSETQYF
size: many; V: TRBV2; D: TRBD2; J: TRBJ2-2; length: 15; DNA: TGTGCCAGCAGCGGGACTAGCCCGAACACCGGGGAGCTGTTTTTT; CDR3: CASSGTSPNTGELFF
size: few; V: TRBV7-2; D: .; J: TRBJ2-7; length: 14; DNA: TGTGCCAGCAGCTGGACGTCGCCTACCTACGAGCAGTACTTC; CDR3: CASSWTSPTYEQYF
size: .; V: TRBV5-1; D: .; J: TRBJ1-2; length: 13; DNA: TGCGCCGGCAGCTCATTGGGGGGGTACGGCTACACCTTC; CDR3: CAGSSLGGYGYTF
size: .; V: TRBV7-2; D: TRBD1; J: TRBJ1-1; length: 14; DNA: TGTGCCAGCAGCCGGTCGACAGGGAACACTGGAGCTTTCTTT; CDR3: CASSRSTGNTGAFF
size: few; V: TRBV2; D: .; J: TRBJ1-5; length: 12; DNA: TGTGCCGGCAACACACCACAACAGCCCCAGCATTTT; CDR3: CAGNTPQQPQHF
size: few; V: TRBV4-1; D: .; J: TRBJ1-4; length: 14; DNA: TGCGCCAGCAGCCAAGAGTGGGCGAATGAAAAACTGTTTTTT; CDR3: CASSQEWANEKLFF
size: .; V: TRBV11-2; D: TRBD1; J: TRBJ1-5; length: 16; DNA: TGTGCCAGCAGCTTTGGGACAGGGGGCGGCAATCAGCCCCAGCATTTT; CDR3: CASSFGTGGGNQPQHF
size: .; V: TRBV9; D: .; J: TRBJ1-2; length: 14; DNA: TGTGCCAGCAGCCCTTCCCGGGCCGGCTATGGCTACACCTTC; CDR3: CASSPSRAGYGYTF
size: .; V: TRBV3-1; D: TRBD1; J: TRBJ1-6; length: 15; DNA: TGTGCCAGCAGCCAAGATTCAGGGGGAGGGTCACCCCTCCACTTT; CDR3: CASSQDSGGGSPLHF